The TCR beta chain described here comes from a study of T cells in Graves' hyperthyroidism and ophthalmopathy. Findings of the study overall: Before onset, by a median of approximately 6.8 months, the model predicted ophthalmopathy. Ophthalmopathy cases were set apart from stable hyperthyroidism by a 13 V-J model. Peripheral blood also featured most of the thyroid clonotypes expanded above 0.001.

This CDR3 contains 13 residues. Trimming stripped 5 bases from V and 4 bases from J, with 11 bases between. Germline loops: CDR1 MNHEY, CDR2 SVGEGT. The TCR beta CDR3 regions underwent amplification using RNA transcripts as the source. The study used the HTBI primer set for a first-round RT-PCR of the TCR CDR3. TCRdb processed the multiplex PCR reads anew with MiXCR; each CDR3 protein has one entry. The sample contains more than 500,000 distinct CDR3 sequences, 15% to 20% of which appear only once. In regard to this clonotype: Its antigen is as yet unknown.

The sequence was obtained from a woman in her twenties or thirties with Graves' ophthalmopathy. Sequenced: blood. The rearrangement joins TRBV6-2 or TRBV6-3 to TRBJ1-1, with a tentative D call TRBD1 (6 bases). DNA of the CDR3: TGTGCCAGCAGTCCCACAGGGATCACTGAAGCTTTCTTT. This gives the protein CASSPTGITEAFF.